The entry below describes one T cell receptor beta chain. This record belongs to a study of blood T cell repertoires in COVID-19. Study information: Sites across the United States, Italy and Spain contributed samples from acute and convalescent COVID-19. Sources were T cells, B-cell-depleted T cells, or PBMCs; the material itself was cDNA or gDNA.

The repertoire was sequenced with immunoSEQ multiplex PCR; TCRdb's copy has only in-frame clones and lacks some. The sample records about 140,000 clones, roughly 82% being singletons. Trimming shortened V by 1 base and J by 6 bases, and 13 bases separated the two germline ends. Germline V lookup: CDR1 LGHNA, CDR2 YSLEER. The CDR3 is made up of 15 amino acids. The genes are TRBV4-3 and TRBJ1-5; no definite D call. Sequencing was carried out using peripheral blood. This TCR came from a man aged 60 to 69 with active or convalescent COVID-19. CDR3 sequence reads: CASSQGKGGSQPQHF. In DNA form, the CDR3 reads TGCGCCAGCAGCCAAGGAAAGGGAGGCAGTCAGCCCCAGCATTTT.